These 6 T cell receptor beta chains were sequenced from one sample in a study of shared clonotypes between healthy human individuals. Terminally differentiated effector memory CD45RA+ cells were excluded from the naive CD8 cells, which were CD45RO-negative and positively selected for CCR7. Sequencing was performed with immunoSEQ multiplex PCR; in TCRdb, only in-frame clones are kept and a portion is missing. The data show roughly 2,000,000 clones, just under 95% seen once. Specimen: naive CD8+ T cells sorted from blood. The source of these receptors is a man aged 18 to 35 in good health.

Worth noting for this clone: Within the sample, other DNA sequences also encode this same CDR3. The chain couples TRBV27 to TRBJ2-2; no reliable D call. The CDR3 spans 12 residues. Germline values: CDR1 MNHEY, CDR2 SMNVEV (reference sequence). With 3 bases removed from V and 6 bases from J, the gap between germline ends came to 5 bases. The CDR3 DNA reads TGTGCCAGCAGTTTTCGGCCCGGGGAGCTGTTTTTT. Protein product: CASSFRPGELFF.

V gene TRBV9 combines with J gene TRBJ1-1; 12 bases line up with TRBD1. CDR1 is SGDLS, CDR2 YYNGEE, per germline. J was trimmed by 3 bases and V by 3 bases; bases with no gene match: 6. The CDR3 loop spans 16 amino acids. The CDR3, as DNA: TGTGCCAGCAGCGCGGGGACAGGGGGCGCGTACACTGAAGCTTTCTTT. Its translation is CASSAGTGGAYTEAFF.

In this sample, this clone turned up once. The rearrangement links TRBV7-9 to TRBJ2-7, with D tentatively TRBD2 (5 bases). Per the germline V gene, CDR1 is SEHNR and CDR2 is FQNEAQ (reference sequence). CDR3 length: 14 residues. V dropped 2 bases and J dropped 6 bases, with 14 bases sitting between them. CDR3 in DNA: TGTGCCAGCAGCTTACCGGACTCAACCCTCGAGCAGTACTTC. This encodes CASSLPDSTLEQYF.

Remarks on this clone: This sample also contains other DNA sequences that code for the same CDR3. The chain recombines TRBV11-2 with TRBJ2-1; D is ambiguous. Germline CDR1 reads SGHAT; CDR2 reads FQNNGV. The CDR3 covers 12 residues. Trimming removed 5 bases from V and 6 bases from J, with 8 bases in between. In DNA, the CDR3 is TGTGCCAGCAGCCCAACGAGCAATGAGCAGTTCTTC. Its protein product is CASSPTSNEQFF.

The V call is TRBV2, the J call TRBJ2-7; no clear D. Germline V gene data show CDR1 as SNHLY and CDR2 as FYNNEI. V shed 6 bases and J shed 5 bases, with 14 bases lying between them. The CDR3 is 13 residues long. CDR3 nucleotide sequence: TGTGCCAGCAGCTTCAGGCCTAGGGACGAGCAGTACTTC. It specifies CASSFRPRDEQYF.

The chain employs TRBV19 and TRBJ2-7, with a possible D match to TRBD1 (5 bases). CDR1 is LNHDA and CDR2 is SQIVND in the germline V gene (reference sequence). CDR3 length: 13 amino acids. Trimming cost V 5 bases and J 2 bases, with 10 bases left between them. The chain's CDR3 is CASSDSLAYEQYF. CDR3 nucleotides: TGTGCCAGTAGTGACAGTCTAGCCTACGAGCAGTACTTC.